What follows are 26 T cell receptor beta chains derived from one specimen sequenced in a study of STAT3 mutations in large granular lymphocyte leukemia. Their recognized antigens are unknown. Study-wide results and caveats: Every T-cell large granular lymphocyte leukemia patient had at least one immunodominant TCR beta clonotype.

Sequencing was performed with immunoSEQ multiplex PCR; in TCRdb, only in-frame clones are kept and a portion is missing. The table has some 2,000 clones, roughly three fifths seen once; the top ten hold 56%. Sequenced: peripheral blood mononuclear cells. The receptor source for this set is a man aged 45-65 years with T-cell large granular lymphocyte leukemia. Some clones in this sample may be carry-over from other donors' samples.

The CDR3 DNA reads TGTGCCAGCTCACCCCGTTTTTGGGATTTCACTAAAAATGAGCAGTTCTTC. Its protein is CASSPRFWDFTKNEQFF. V and J are TRBV18 and TRBJ2-1, with D uncertain. Germline-derived CDR1 and CDR2 are KGHSH and LQKENI. V lost 3 bases and J 7 bases, leaving 22 bases between the germline ends. The CDR3 runs 17 residues.

This clone was counted between two and nine times. J is TRBJ1-2 and V is TRBV5-1; 8 bases agree with TRBD1. CDR1 SGHRS and CDR2 YFSETQ come from the germline V gene. CDR3 length: 15 residues. After removal of 0 bases from V and 9 bases from J, the junction contained 10 bases not matched to a gene. CDR3 residues: CASSLVPGQESRYTF. The CDR3 coding sequence is TGCGCCAGCAGCTTGGTCCCGGGACAGGAAAGTCGCTACACCTTC.

The chain has TRBV18 and TRBJ1-2; D call uncertain. CDR1 and CDR2 (germline): KGHSH, LQKENI. The CDR3 loop spans 15 amino acids. Trimming stripped 1 base from V and 4 bases from J, with 13 bases between. CDR3 in amino acids: CASSPLSGEVYGYTF. The CDR3 DNA reads as TGTGCCAGCTCACCACTGTCCGGGGAGGTCTATGGCTACACCTTC.

This chain connects TRBV28 to TRBJ2-7; 9 bases map to TRBD1. Germline-derived CDR1 and CDR2 are MDHEN and SYDVKM. After removal of 4 bases from V and 3 bases from J, the junction contained 7 bases not matched to a gene. The CDR3 runs to 15 residues. The CDR3 DNA reads as TGTGCCAGCAGTTACAGGGGGCAGGGTGGCTACGAGCAGTACTTC. Residues: CASSYRGQGGYEQYF.

The genes are TRBV5-1 and TRBJ2-7; D ambiguous. This CDR3 has 15 amino acids. Trimming left V 4 bases short and J 6 bases short, with 20 bases between. Germline V CDR1 and CDR2: SGHRS, YFSETQ. CDR3 loop: CASSALTQTVAEQYF. The DNA of the CDR3 is TGCGCCAGCAGCGCCCTGACCCAGACCGTCGCCGAGCAGTACTTC. Supplemented by reference TRBV5-1 and TRBJ2-7, the full variable domain reads KAGVTQTPRYLIKTRGQQVTLSCSPISGHRSVSWYQQTPGQGLQFLFEYFSETQRNKGNFPGRFSGRQFSNSRSEMNVSTLELGDSALYLCASSALTQTVAEQYFGPGTRLTVT.

This clone is categorized as medium-sized. This chain joins TRBV10-3 and TRBJ2-2; possible D gene TRBD2, 6 bases. V lost 8 bases and J lost 4, with 20 bases in between. This CDR3 region has 16 residues. Germline CDR1 reads ENHRY; CDR2 reads SYGVKD. CDR3 nucleotides: TGTGCCATCTCTCTCCGCCCGGGGGAAGTCACCGGGGAGCTGTTTTTT. Its protein product is CAISLRPGEVTGELFF.

The chain has TRBV7-9 and TRBJ2-7, with D perhaps assigned TRBD1 or TRBD2 (6 bases each). Germline V gene lookup returns CDR1 SEHNR and CDR2 FQNEAQ (reference sequence). Trimming took 5 bases from V and 2 from J, leaving 19 bases between them. The CDR3 consists of 16 residues. The CDR3 DNA reads TGTGCCAGCAGCCCGAGGAGGGGACACCAAGCCTACGAGCAGTACTTC. This translates into CASSPRRGHQAYEQYF.

V gene TRBV27 combines with J gene TRBJ2-7, with 9 positions matching TRBD1. This CDR3 region has 14 residues. Germline loops: CDR1 MNHEY, CDR2 SMNVEV (reference sequence). Trimming at V came to 6 bases and at J to 5 bases, leaving 8 bases not matched to a gene. The CDR3 spells CASRVTGGEHEQYF. The CDR3 DNA reads as TGTGCCAGCAGAGTTACAGGGGGCGAACACGAGCAGTACTTC.

The J gene is TRBJ2-3, the V gene TRBV30, with D possibly matching TRBD1 (5 bases). The V gene lost 2 bases and the J gene lost 4 bases, with 10 bases spanning the gap. The CDR3 extends over 13 amino acids. Germline CDR1 GTSNPN, CDR2 SVGIG (reference sequence). The CDR3 DNA reads as TGTGCCTGGAGTTTAGGGGCGGCAGATACGCAGTATTTT. Protein: CAWSLGAADTQYF.

The chain employs TRBV18 and TRBJ2-3, with D perhaps matching TRBD1 (5 bases). CDR1 is KGHSH and CDR2 is LQKENI in the germline V gene. Deletions cut 3 bases from V and 0 bases from J, with 10 bases between. The CDR3 contains 15 residues. For the CDR3, the DNA is TGTGCCAGCTCACCTGCGACAGCTAGCACAGATACGCAGTATTTT. It is translated as CASSPATASTDTQYF.

The CDR3 reads CASSAQGTYEQYF. As DNA, the CDR3 is TGTGCCAGCAGTGCACAGGGGACCTACGAGCAGTACTTC. This chain links TRBV2 with TRBJ2-7, with TRBD1 matching 7 bases. This CDR3 region has 13 residues. J was trimmed by 2 bases and V by 4 bases; bases with no gene match: 2. Germline-derived CDR1 and CDR2 are SNHLY and FYNNEI.

The chain couples TRBV7-2 to TRBJ1-6; D gene unclear. Germline lookup yields CDR1 SGHTA and CDR2 FQGNSA. Trimming took off 1 base at V and 7 bases at J, with 14 bases between the two ends. The length of the CDR3 is 16 residues. This chain's CDR3 is CASSLVGRMGNSPLHF. The CDR3 DNA follows: TGTGCCAGCAGCTTAGTAGGGAGGATGGGAAATTCACCCCTCCACTTT.

The chain carries TRBV5-1 and TRBJ2-7; 9 bases match TRBD1. Per germline, CDR1 SGHRS and CDR2 YFSETQ. The CDR3 runs 16 residues. The V segment lost 3 bases and the J segment 4 bases; nucleotides outside the gene matches: 11. The CDR3 DNA is TGCGCCAGCAGCTACGGGACAGGGTGGTATAAGTACGAGCAGTACTTC. Translating gives CASSYGTGWYKYEQYF.

The chain is built from TRBV18 and TRBJ1-2; possibly TRBD1 for D (6 bases). Trimming removed 6 bases at V and 14 bases at J, with 19 bases between. This CDR3 comprises 12 residues. Germline CDR1 and CDR2: KGHSH and LQKENI. This chain's CDR3 is CASSGPGDISTF. The CDR3, as DNA: TGTGCCAGCTCCGGGCCTGGGGACATAAGTACCTTC. The whole variable domain, filled in from reference TRBV18 and TRBJ1-2, reads NAGVMQNPRHLVRRRGQEARLRCSPMKGHSHVYWYRQLPEEGLKFMVYLQKENIIDESGMPKERFSAEFPKEGPSILRIQQVVRGDSAAYFCASSGPGDISTFGSGTRLTVV.

The rearrangement joins TRBV5-4 to TRBJ1-3, with a weak D call TRBD1 (6 bases). The germline V gene has CDR1 SGHNT and CDR2 YYREEE (reference sequence). The CDR3 is made up of 16 amino acids. V was shortened by 4 bases and J by 0 bases, with 14 bases between the two germline ends. CDR3 DNA: TGTGCCAGCAGCCAGGACGGACAGCGCTCTGGAAACACCATATATTTT. The encoded protein is CASSQDGQRSGNTIYF.

The chain employs TRBV19 and TRBJ1-2; D not certain. The CDR3 runs to 16 residues. The V and J ends lost 7 bases and 4 bases respectively, with 22 bases between them. CDR1 is LNHDA and CDR2 is SQIVND in the germline V gene (reference sequence). Here the CDR3 reads CASTGRVWVDGYGYTF. DNA of the CDR3: TGTGCCAGTACCGGACGAGTTTGGGTAGACGGCTATGGCTACACCTTC. Variable domain in full (rest from reference TRBV19 and TRBJ1-2): DGGITQSPKYLFRKEGQNVTLSCEQNLNHDAMYWYRQDPGQGLRLIYYSQIVNDFQKGDIAEGYSVSREKKESFPLTVTSAQKNPTAFYLCASTGRVWVDGYGYTFGSGTRLTVV.

The chain is built from TRBV28 and TRBJ2-5; 9 positions agree with TRBD1. This CDR3 contains 15 residues. Germline V gene data show CDR1 as MDHEN and CDR2 as SYDVKM. V shed 3 bases, J shed 5 bases, and the junction held 7 bases outside the gene matches. The CDR3 loop is CASSFTQGAKETQYF. The CDR3 DNA follows: TGTGCCAGCAGTTTTACACAGGGGGCAAAGGAGACCCAGTACTTC. Together with reference TRBV28 and TRBJ2-5, the CDR3 gives the full variable domain: DVKVTQSSRYLVKRTGEKVFLECVQDMDHENMFWYRQDPGLGLRLIYFSYDVKMKEKGDIPEGYSVSREKKERFSLILESASTNQTSMYLCASSFTQGAKETQYFGPGTRLLVL.

This clone is medium-sized (0.01 to 0.1%) within its sample. Its ends do not fully match the called genes, so a read error is possible. The rearrangement uses TRBV5-8 and TRBJ2-7; D gene ambiguous. CDR1 is SGHTS and CDR2 is YDEGEE in the germline V gene. The CDR3 is 15 residues long. The CDR3 spells CASSPTALHTYEQYF. In DNA, the CDR3 is TGCGCCAGCAGCCCTACAGCTCTCCATACCTACGAGCAGTACTTC. Together with reference TRBV5-8 and TRBJ2-7, the CDR3 gives the full variable domain: EAGVTQSPTHLIKTRGQQATLRCSPISGHTSVYWYQQALGLGLQFLLWYDEGEERNRGNFPPRFSGRQFPNYSSELNVNALELEDSALYLCASSPTALHTYEQYFGPGTRLTVT.

The V gene is TRBV18, the J gene TRBJ2-7, with D uncertain. V was shortened by 8 bases and J by 6 bases, with 20 bases between the two germline ends. CDR1 and CDR2 (germline): KGHSH, LQKENI. The CDR3 is made up of 14 amino acids. CDR3 in DNA: TGTGCCAGCCAGGTCGAAAGAACTCCTACCGAGCAGTACTTC. The encoded protein is CASQVERTPTEQYF.

This rearrangement joins TRBV4-3 to TRBJ2-3; no definite D call. Looked up from germline, CDR1 is LGHNA and CDR2 is YSLEER. CDR3 length: 16 amino acids. The ends were cut back, 1 base at V and 4 bases at J, with 15 bases in the middle. The CDR3 sequence is CASSQGHTPAADTQYF. CDR3 sequence (DNA): TGCGCCAGCAGCCAAGGCCATACCCCCGCCGCAGATACGCAGTATTTT.

In its sample, this clone was seen a few times. CDR3 region: CASSPWSQDEQYF. CDR3 bases: TGTGCCAGCAGCCCGTGGAGCCAGGACGAGCAGTACTTC. This chain joins TRBV25-1 and TRBJ2-7; no firm D call. The CDR3 runs to 13 residues. Trimming removed 6 bases at V and 5 bases at J, with 14 bases between. In germline, CDR1 is MGHDK, CDR2 SYGVNS.

This clone appeared a single time. The chain carries TRBV5-4 and TRBJ2-5; D is possibly TRBD2 (5 bases). Germline CDR1 is SGHNT and CDR2 is YYREEE (reference sequence). V lost 0 bases and J lost 9, with 15 bases in between. The length of the CDR3 is 14 residues. The CDR3 spells CASSLGSKPEAQYF. CDR3 sequence (DNA): TGTGCCAGCAGCTTGGGTTCTAAGCCGGAGGCCCAGTACTTC.

The chain uses TRBV11-1 and TRBJ2-7; the match to TRBD1 covers 9 bases. V was pared by 4 bases and J by 2 bases, with 6 bases of the junction left unmatched. The V gene's germline CDR1 is SGHAT and CDR2 FQDESV (reference sequence). The CDR3 runs 15 residues. CDR3 sequence reads: CASSSPGQGAYEQYF. The CDR3 DNA is TGTGCCAGCAGCTCACCGGGACAGGGTGCCTACGAGCAGTACTTC.

V and J are TRBV6-5 and TRBJ2-7, with D unresolved. The CDR3 consists of 12 residues. CDR1 and CDR2 from the germline V gene are MNHEY and SVGAGI. Trimming left V 4 bases short and J 3 bases short, with 7 bases between. CDR3 nucleotide sequence: TGTGCCAGCAGTTTAGGGAACTACGAGCAGTACTTC. Translating gives CASSLGNYEQYF.

By share, this clone counts as large. The chain carries TRBV6-5 and TRBJ2-7; D could derive from TRBD1 or TRBD2 (5 bases each). Germline loops: CDR1 MNHEY, CDR2 SVGAGI. The length of the CDR3 is 13 residues. V was cut by 4 bases and J by 3 bases, with 10 bases left in between. In DNA form, the CDR3 reads TGTGCCAGCAGTTGGGACGTGGGCTACGAGCAGTACTTC. This translates into CASSWDVGYEQYF.

This clone appeared a few times. The CDR3 protein is CASSPEGYQPQHF. CDR3 DNA sequence: TGTGCCAGCTCACCGGAGGGTTATCAGCCCCAGCATTTT. This chain links TRBV18 with TRBJ1-5; D is unresolved. The germline V gene has CDR1 KGHSH and CDR2 LQKENI. The V end was cut by 3 bases, the J end by 5 bases, with 8 bases between. The CDR3 consists of 13 residues.